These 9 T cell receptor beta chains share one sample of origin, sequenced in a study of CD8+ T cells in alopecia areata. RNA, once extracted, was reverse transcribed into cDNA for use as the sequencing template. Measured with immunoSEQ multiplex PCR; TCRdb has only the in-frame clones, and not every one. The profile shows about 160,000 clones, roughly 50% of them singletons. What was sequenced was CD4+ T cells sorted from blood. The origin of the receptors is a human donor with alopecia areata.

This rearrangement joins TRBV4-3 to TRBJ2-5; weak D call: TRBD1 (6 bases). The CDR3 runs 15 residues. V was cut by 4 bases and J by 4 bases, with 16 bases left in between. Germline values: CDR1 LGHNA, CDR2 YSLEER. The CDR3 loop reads CASSPEDSPRETQYF. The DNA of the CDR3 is TGCGCCAGCAGCCCCGAGGACAGTCCGAGAGAGACCCAGTACTTC.

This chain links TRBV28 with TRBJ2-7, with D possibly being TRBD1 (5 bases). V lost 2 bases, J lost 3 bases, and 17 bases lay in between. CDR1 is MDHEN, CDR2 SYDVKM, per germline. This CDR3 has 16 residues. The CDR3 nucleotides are TGTGCCAGCAGTTTAACAGGATTACTCGAGAACTACGAGCAGTACTTC. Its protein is CASSLTGLLENYEQYF.

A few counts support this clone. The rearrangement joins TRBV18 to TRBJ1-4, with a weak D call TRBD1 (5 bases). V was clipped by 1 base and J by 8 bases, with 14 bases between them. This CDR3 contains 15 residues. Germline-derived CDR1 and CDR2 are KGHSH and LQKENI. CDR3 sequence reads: CASSPQGSVKEKLFF. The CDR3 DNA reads TGTGCCAGCTCACCACAGGGGTCGGTGAAGGAAAAACTGTTTTTT.

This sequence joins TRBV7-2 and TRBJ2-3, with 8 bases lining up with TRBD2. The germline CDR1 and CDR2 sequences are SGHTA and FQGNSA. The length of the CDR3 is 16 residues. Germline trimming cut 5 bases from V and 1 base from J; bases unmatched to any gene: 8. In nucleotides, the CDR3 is TGTGCCAGCAGCCATAAGAGCGGGAGAGGCACAGATACGCAGTATTTT. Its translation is CASSHKSGRGTDTQYF.

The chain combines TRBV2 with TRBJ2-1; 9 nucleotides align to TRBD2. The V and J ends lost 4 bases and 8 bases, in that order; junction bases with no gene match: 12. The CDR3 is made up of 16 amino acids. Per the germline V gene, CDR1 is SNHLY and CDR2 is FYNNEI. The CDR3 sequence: CASSVPAGGLVDEQFF. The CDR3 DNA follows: TGTGCCAGCAGTGTCCCGGCGGGAGGGTTGGTGGATGAGCAGTTCTTC.

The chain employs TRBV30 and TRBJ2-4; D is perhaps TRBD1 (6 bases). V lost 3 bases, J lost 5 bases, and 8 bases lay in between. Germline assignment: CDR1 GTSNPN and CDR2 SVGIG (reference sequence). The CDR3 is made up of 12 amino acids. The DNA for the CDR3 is TGTGCCTGGAGAGGGGGTGAAAACATTCAGTACTTC. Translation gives CAWRGGENIQYF. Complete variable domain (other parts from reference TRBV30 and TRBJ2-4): SQTIHQWPATLVQPVGSPLSLECTVEGTSNPNLYWYRQAAGRGLQLLFYSVGIGQISSEVPQNLSASRPQDRQFILSSKKLLLSDSGFYLCAWRGGENIQYFGAGTRLSVL.

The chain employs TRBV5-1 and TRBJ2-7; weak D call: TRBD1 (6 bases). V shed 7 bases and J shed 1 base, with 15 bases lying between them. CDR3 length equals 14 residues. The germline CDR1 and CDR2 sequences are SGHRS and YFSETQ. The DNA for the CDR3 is TGCGCCAGCCGAACAGGGACGGTGTCCTACGAGCAGTACTTC. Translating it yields CASRTGTVSYEQYF.

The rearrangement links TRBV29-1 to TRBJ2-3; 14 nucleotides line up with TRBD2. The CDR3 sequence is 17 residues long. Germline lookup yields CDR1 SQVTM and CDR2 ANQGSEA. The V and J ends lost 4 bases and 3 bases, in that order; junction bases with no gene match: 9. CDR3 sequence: CSVGRGRLAGGTDTQYF. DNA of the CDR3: TGCAGCGTTGGGCGAGGAAGACTAGCGGGAGGGACAGATACGCAGTATTTT.

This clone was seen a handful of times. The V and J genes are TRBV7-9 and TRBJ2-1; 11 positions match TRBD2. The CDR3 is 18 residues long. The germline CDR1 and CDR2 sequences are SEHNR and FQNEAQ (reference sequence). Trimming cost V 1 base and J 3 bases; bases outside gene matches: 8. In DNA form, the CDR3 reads TGTGCCAGCAGCTTAGGACCGGGACTAGCGGTCCTCTACAATGAGCAGTTCTTC. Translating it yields CASSLGPGLAVLYNEQFF.